The rows below give T cell receptor beta chains drawn from one sample of a study of vaccination and CD4 T cells after COVID-19. TCRdb passed the PCR reads through MiXCR, listing each CDR3 protein once. Altogether about 15,000 distinct CDR3 sequences are present, 48% being singletons, with the ten largest covering about 14%. Their specific antigens are unknown. The sample comprised CD4+ T cells from blood, cultured in vitro. All receptors come from a human donor who had recovered from COVID-19. Both conserved end residues are part of each CDR3. Each record gives: D gene, V gene, J gene, clone size, CDR3 protein, CDR3 DNA. A D gene is named only where the DNA matches it firmly. Where a row states a size, it is once, few, many or the class of an expanded clone; other rows omit it.

TRBD2	TRBV10-2	TRBJ2-2	NA	CASSYTWGGMSSGELFF	TGCGCCAGCAGTTACACTTGGGGAGGGATGAGTTCCGGGGAGCTGTTTTTT
TRBD1	TRBV7-2	TRBJ1-3	NA	CASSLVSRGILPRGNTIYF	TGTGCCAGCAGCTTAGTATCCAGGGGGATCCTCCCGCGGGGGAACACCATATATTTT
NA	TRBV7-2	TRBJ1-1	NA	CASSLARVEGAEAFF	TGTGCCAGCAGCTTAGCGCGGGTAGAGGGGGCTGAAGCTTTCTTT
TRBD2	TRBV7-3	TRBJ2-1	once	CASAPGTSGAEQFF	TGTGCCAGCGCACCCGGGACTAGCGGGGCTGAGCAGTTCTTC
NA	TRBV12-3/TRBV12-4	TRBJ1-1	few	CASSSSGYTEAFF	TGTGCCAGCAGTTCGAGCGGGTACACTGAAGCTTTCTTT
TRBD1	TRBV6-1	TRBJ2-2	NA	CASRDRRNTGELFF	TGTGCCAGCAGGGACAGGCGTAACACCGGGGAGCTGTTTTTT
TRBD2	TRBV4-2	TRBJ2-3	few	CASSPSLLAGGADTQYF	TGTGCCAGCAGCCCGAGCCTGCTAGCGGGGGGAGCAGATACGCAGTATTTT
NA	TRBV20-1	TRBJ2-1	NA	CSAAAASSYNEQFF	TGCAGTGCTGCGGCGGCGAGCTCCTACAATGAGCAGTTCTTC
TRBD1	TRBV27	TRBJ2-7	NA	CASSLIQDRGGYEQYF	TGTGCCAGCAGTCTAATTCAGGACAGGGGCGGATACGAGCAGTACTTC
TRBD1	TRBV6-5	TRBJ1-1	few	CASSYGNRGSVAFF	TGTGCCAGCAGTTACGGGAACAGGGGTTCTGTAGCTTTCTTT
NA	TRBV28	TRBJ2-3	once	CASSLHSIRDTQYF	TGTGCCAGCAGTTTACACTCTATAAGAGATACGCAGTATTTT
NA	TRBV4-3	TRBJ2-3	NA	CASSLNWKADTQYF	TGCGCCAGCAGCCTAAATTGGAAGGCAGATACGCAGTATTTT
NA	TRBV5-1	TRBJ2-5	NA	CASSLFGSQETQYF	TGCGCCAGCAGCTTGTTCGGGAGCCAAGAGACCCAGTACTTC
NA	TRBV19	TRBJ2-2	few	CASTQLSPMNTGELFF	TGTGCCAGTACCCAACTCTCCCCCATGAACACCGGGGAGCTGTTTTTT
NA	TRBV7-3	TRBJ1-1	NA	CASSPGGTEAFF	TGTGCCAGCAGCCCGGGGGGGACTGAAGCTTTCTTT
NA	TRBV19	TRBJ1-4	NA	CASSSRETNEKLFF	TGTGCCAGTAGTAGCAGGGAGACTAATGAAAAACTGTTTTTT
NA	TRBV27	TRBJ1-1	NA	CASSSRQANTEAFF	TGTGCCAGCAGTAGTCGACAGGCCAACACTGAAGCTTTCTTT
NA	TRBV7-9	TRBJ1-6	NA	CASSPGVGFNSPLHF	TGTGCCAGCAGCCCAGGGGTAGGGTTTAATTCACCCCTCCACTTT
TRBD2	TRBV20-1	TRBJ2-1	once	CSARLVGGEQFF	TGCAGTGCTAGACTCGTCGGGGGGGAGCAGTTCTTC
TRBD2	TRBV7-2	TRBJ2-1	NA	CASSLGTSAYNEQFF	TGTGCCAGCAGCTTAGGCACTAGCGCTTACAATGAGCAGTTCTTC
NA	TRBV19	TRBJ1-1	few	CASSIVVGSEAFF	TGTGCCAGTAGTATAGTGGTCGGGTCTGAAGCTTTCTTT
TRBD1	TRBV20-1	TRBJ1-5	NA	CSARTGSGQPQHF	TGCAGTGCTAGGACAGGGAGCGGCCAGCCCCAGCATTTT
NA	TRBV20-1	TRBJ1-1	NA	CSATRTGGGTEAFF	TGCAGTGCGACCAGGACCGGAGGCGGCACTGAAGCTTTCTTT